A single sample is the source of the 11 T cell receptor beta chains below, sequenced in a study of CD4 T cells in relation to SARS-CoV-2 and coronaviruses. The repertoire was sequenced with immunoSEQ multiplex PCR; TCRdb's copy has only in-frame clones and lacks some. Of about 23,000 clones in the sample, approximately 80% are singletons; the top ten hold about 15%. Antigen specificity for these receptors is unknown. CD4+ T cells from unexposed donors were obtained before the COVID-19 pandemic (2011-2018). After less than 11 days of culture, CD4+ T cells were isolated. What was sequenced was CD4+ T cells from PBMCs, cultured in vitro. These receptor sequences come from a human donor in good health.

This chain connects TRBV7-8 to TRBJ1-2, with TRBD1 matching over 7 bases. Germline CDR1 is SGHVS and CDR2 is FQNEAQ. V lost 0 bases to trimming and J lost 4 bases; unmatched junction nucleotides: 17. The CDR3 contains 19 residues. CDR3 in DNA: TGTGCCAGCAGCTTAGCCGACCGATCTCCGGGACAGAAAATCTATGGCTACACCTTC. Residues: CASSLADRSPGQKIYGYTF.

The genes are TRBV20-1 and TRBJ2-3, with D hard to call. The V and J ends lost 3 bases and 2 bases respectively, with 9 bases between them. The germline gives CDR1 DFQATT, CDR2 SNEGSKA (reference sequence). This CDR3 region has 13 residues. Written as DNA, the CDR3 is TGCAGTGCTAGTTTAGGGATCACAGATACGCAGTATTTT. Its translation: CSASLGITDTQYF.

The V gene is TRBV7-9, the J gene TRBJ2-3, with 7 bases lining up with TRBD2. CDR1 is SEHNR, CDR2 FQNEAQ, per germline (reference sequence). The junction had 9 bases not matched to a gene; V was cut back by 5 bases and J by 1 base. The CDR3 has 16 amino acids. In DNA, the CDR3 is TGTGCCAGCAGCCACCGGATGGGAGGGGGCACAGATACGCAGTATTTT. The encoded protein is CASSHRMGGGTDTQYF.

The chain uses TRBV28 and TRBJ2-2; unclear D gene. The germline gives CDR1 MDHEN, CDR2 SYDVKM. The CDR3 runs 13 residues. V lost 1 base and J 11 bases, leaving 11 bases between the germline ends. The CDR3 spells CASSLFSGRELFF. DNA of the CDR3: TGTGCCAGCAGTTTATTCTCAGGTCGCGAGCTGTTTTTT. The complete variable domain, with remaining parts taken from reference TRBV28 and TRBJ2-2, reads DVKVTQSSRYLVKRTGEKVFLECVQDMDHENMFWYRQDPGLGLRLIYFSYDVKMKEKGDIPEGYSVSREKKERFSLILESASTNQTSMYLCASSLFSGRELFFGEGSRLTVL.

The CDR3 reads CSVAQGTNYGYTF. The CDR3 DNA reads as TGCAGCGTTGCACAGGGGACTAACTATGGCTACACCTTC. The rearrangement uses TRBV29-1 and TRBJ1-2; 7 bases are shared with TRBD1. The CDR3 runs 13 residues. V shed 4 bases and J 0 bases; nucleotides not matched to a gene: 2. Germline CDR1 SQVTM, CDR2 ANQGSEA.

V gene TRBV20-1 combines with J gene TRBJ1-5, with a possible D match to TRBD1 (5 bases). V was clipped by 3 bases and J by 0 bases, with 9 bases between them. Looked up from germline, CDR1 is DFQATT and CDR2 is SNEGSKA (reference sequence). This CDR3 has 14 amino acids. The CDR3 region has the DNA TGCAGTGCTAGTCAGGGACCTAGCAATCAGCCCCAGCATTTT. It is translated as CSASQGPSNQPQHF.

The chain joins TRBV9 to TRBJ2-2; the D is unclear. The germline V gene has CDR1 SGDLS and CDR2 YYNGEE. The CDR3 sequence is 13 residues long. The ends were cut back, 0 bases at V and 6 bases at J, with 6 bases in the middle. The CDR3 region has the DNA TGTGCCAGCAGCGTAGGGGTCCCCGGGGAGCTGTTTTTT. This gives the protein CASSVGVPGELFF.

The chain has TRBV5-5 and TRBJ1-4, with TRBD1 matching over 7 bases. Looked up from germline, CDR1 is SGHKS and CDR2 is YYEKEE (reference sequence). The junction had 13 bases not matched to a gene; V was cut back by 3 bases and J by 8 bases. This CDR3 region has 16 residues. The chain's CDR3 is CASSSTDRNVGEKLFF. The CDR3 coding sequence is TGTGCCAGCAGCTCGACGGACAGGAACGTTGGCGAAAAACTGTTTTTT.

The CDR3 here is CASSWGELWTFF. CDR3 bases: TGTGCCAGCAGTTGGGGGGAACTGTGGACTTTCTTT. The chain couples TRBV12-3 or TRBV12-4 to TRBJ1-1; weak D call: TRBD1 (5 bases). With 4 bases removed from V and 12 bases from J, the gap between germline ends came to 15 bases. The CDR3 length is 12 residues.

The genes are TRBV30 and TRBJ1-5; TRBD1 might be the D (5 bases). Looked up from germline, CDR1 is GTSNPN and CDR2 is SVGIG (reference sequence). This CDR3 is built from 13 residues. Between the trimmed V and J ends, which lost 5 bases and 0 bases, there was a span of 8 bases. In DNA, the CDR3 is TGTGCCTGGGGGACGGTTAGCAATCAGCCCCAGCATTTT. This gives the protein CAWGTVSNQPQHF.

The CDR3 reads CASSYFGNEQFF. The CDR3 nucleotides read TGTGCCAGCAGTTACTTCGGGAATGAGCAGTTCTTC. The chain couples TRBV28 to TRBJ2-1; D remains ambiguous. Germline V CDR1 and CDR2: MDHEN, SYDVKM. V lost 4 bases and J lost 7, with 8 bases in between. The CDR3 sequence is 12 residues long.